This TCR beta chain was identified during a study of response to subunit inactivated influenza vaccine. TCRdb reprocessed the RT-PCR reads with MiXCR, giving one entry per CDR3 protein. The top ten clones hold 25% to 30% of a sample with around 200,000 distinct CDR3 sequences, approximately 12% of them seen once. The CDR3 contains 14 residues. Trimming stripped 3 bases from V and 4 bases from J, with 11 bases between. CDR1 and CDR2 (germline): SGDLS, YYNGEE. This clonotype turned up a few times. The same data also contributed to another study, on T cells expressing NK-cell markers. According to that study: cDNA encoding TCR beta was synthesized via 5'RACE template switching incorporating UMIs. It is unclear if expanded NKG2C-expressing clones target HCMV antigens.

The receptor was derived from a man aged 45-65 years who received an inactivated influenza vaccine. The J gene is TRBJ2-1, the V gene TRBV9; TRBD2 might be the D (5 bases). Sequencing was performed on CD8+ T cells sorted from PBMCs, taken 11 to 12 days after vaccination. In DNA, the CDR3 is TGTGCCAGCAGCGCCAGAGCGGATTACAATGAGCAGTTCTTC. Its translation: CASSARADYNEQFF.